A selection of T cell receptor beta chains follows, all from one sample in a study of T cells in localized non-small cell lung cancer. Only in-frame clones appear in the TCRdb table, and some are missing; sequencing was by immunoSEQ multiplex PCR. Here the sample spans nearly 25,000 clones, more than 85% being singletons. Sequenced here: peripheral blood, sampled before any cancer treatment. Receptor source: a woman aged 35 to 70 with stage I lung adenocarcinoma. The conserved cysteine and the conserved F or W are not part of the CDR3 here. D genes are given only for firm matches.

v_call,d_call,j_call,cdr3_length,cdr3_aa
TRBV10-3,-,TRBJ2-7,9,AISELWEQY
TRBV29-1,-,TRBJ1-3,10,SAAGSGNTIY
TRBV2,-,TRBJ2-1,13,ASITSSATYNEQF
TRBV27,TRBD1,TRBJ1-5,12,ASSLGTGGQPQH
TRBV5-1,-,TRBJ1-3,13,ASSWIFGPGNTIY
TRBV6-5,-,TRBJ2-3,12,ASSNTRGTDTQY
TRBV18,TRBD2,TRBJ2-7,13,ASSPGTSGLYEQY
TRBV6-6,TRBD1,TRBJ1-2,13,ASSTGTANNYGYT
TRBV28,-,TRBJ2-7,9,ASSLRHEQY
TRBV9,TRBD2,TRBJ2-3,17,ASSLAGTSGVKPADTQY
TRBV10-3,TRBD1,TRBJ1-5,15,AIRAPGQGVRSQPQH
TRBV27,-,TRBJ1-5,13,ASSLSGVVGQPQH
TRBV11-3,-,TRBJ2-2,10,ASSSGTGELF
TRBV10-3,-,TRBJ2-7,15,AISESGWGNSSYEQY
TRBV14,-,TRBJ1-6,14,ASSLIRGSYNSPLH
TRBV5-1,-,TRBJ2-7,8,ASSRGEQY
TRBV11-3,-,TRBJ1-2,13,ASSLDARGDYGYT
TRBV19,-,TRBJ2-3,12,ASHPRHATDTQY
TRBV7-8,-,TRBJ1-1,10,ASSERNTEAF
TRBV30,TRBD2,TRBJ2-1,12,AGTGGGFYNEQF
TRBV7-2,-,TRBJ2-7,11,ASSLPWQREQY
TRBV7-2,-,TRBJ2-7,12,ASSFQVLLYEQY
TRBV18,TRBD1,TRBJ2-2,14,ASSPFTGANTGELF
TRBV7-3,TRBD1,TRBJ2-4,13,ASSLKGTGGFIQY